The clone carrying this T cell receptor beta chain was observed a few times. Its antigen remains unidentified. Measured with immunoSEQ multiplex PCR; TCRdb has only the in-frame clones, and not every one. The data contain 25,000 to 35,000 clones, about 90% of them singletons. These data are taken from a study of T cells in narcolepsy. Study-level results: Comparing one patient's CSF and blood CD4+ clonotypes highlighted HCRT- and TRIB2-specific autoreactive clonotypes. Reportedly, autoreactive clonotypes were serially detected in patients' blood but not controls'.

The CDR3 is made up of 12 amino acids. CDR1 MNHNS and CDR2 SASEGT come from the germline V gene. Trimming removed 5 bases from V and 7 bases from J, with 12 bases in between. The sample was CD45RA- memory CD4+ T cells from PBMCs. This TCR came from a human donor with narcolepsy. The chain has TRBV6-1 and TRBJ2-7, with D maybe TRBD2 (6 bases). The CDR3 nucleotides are TGTGCCAGCAGTTGGACCCGGGGGGAGCAGTACTTC. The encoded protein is CASSWTRGEQYF.